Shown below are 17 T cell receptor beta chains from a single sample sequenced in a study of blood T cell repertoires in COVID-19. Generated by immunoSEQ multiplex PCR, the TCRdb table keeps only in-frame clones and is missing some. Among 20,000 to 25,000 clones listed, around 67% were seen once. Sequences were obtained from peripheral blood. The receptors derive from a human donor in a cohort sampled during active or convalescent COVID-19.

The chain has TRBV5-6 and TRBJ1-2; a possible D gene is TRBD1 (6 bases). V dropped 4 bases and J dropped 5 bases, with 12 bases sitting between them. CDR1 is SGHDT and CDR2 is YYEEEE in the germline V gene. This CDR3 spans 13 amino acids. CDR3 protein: CASSAGQRYGYTF. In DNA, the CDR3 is TGTGCCAGCAGCGCCGGACAGAGGTATGGCTACACCTTC.

The CDR3 sequence is CATSDSLSGVLTDTQYF. CDR3 sequence (DNA): TGTGCCACCAGTGATTCCCTGAGCGGGGTCCTCACAGATACGCAGTATTTT. This sequence joins TRBV24-1 and TRBJ2-3; the match to TRBD2 covers 7 bases. The ends lost 2 bases at V and 2 bases at J; junction bases unmatched: 9. The CDR3 length is 17 residues. The germline V gene has CDR1 KGHDR and CDR2 SFDVKD.

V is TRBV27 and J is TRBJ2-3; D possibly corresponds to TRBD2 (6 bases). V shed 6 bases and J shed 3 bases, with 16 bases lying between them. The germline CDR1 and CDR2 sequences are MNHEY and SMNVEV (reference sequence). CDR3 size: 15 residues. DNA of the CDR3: TGTGCCAGCAGGGCAGGGAGGATCGGGACAGATACGCAGTATTTT. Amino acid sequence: CASRAGRIGTDTQYF.

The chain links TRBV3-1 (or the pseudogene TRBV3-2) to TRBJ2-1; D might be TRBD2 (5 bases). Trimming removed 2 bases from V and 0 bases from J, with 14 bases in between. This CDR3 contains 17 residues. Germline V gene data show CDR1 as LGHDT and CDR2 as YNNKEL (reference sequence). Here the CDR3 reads CASSQRERLSSYNEQFF. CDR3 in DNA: TGTGCCAGCAGCCAAAGGGAGCGCCTAAGCTCCTACAATGAGCAGTTCTTC.

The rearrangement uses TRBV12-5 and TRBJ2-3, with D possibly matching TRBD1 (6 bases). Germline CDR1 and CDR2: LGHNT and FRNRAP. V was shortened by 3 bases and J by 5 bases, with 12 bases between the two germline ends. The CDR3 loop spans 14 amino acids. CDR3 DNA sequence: TGTGCTAGTGGTTTAGGACAGCCGAGAGATACGCAGTATTTT. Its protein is CASGLGQPRDTQYF.

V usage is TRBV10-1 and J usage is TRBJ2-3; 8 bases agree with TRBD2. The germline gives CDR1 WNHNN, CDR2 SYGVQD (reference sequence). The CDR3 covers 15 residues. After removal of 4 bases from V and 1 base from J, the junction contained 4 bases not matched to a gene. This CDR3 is CASSAGGARTDTQYF. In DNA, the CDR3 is TGCGCCAGCAGTGCCGGGGGGGCGCGCACAGATACGCAGTATTTT.

The CDR3, as DNA: TGTGCCAGCTCCCAGGACAGTCGGGCGTATAGCAATCAGCCCCAGCATTTT. It specifies CASSQDSRAYSNQPQHF. The chain combines TRBV18 with TRBJ1-5; tentative D call: TRBD1 (6 bases). Germline V gene data show CDR1 as KGHSH and CDR2 as LQKENI. With 6 bases removed from V and 0 bases from J, the gap between germline ends came to 18 bases. This CDR3 has 17 residues.

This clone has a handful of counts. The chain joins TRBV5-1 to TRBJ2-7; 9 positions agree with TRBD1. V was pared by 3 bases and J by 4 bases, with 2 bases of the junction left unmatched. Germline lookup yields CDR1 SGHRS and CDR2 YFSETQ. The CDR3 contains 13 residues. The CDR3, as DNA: TGCGCCAGCAGCTACGGACAGGGGTACGAGCAGTACTTC. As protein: CASSYGQGYEQYF.

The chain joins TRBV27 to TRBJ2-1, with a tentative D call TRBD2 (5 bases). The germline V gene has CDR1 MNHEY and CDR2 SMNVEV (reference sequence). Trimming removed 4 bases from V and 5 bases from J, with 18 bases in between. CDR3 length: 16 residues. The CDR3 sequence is CASSSGKSLVNNEQFF. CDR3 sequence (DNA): TGTGCCAGCAGTTCCGGGAAATCCCTAGTTAACAATGAGCAGTTCTTC.

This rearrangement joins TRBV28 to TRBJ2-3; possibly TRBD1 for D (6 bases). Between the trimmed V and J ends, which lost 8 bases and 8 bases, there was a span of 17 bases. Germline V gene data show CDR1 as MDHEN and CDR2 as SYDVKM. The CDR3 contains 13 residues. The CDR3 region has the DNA TGTGCCAGCCGGGACACCCTTCAGGGTACGCAGTATTTT. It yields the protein CASRDTLQGTQYF.

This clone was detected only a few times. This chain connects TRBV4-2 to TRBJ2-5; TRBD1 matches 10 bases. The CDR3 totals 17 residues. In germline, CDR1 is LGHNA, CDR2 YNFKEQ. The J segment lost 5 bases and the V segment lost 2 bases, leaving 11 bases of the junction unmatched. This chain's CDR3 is CASSQRLYGTGDETQYF. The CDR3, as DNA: TGTGCCAGCAGCCAAAGACTTTACGGGACAGGGGATGAGACCCAGTACTTC.

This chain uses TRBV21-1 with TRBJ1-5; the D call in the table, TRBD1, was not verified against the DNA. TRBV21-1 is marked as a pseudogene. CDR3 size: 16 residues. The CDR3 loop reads CASSLRTGHSNQPQHF. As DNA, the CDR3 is TGTGCCAGCAGCCTCCGGACAGGGCATAGCAATCAGCCCCAGCATTTT.

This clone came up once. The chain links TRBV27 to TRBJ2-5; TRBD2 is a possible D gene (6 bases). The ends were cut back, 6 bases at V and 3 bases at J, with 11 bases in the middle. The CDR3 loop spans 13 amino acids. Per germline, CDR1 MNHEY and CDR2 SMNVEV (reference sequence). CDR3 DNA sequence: TGTGCCAGCAGGCGGGACTTTGAAGAGACCCAGTACTTC. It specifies CASRRDFEETQYF.

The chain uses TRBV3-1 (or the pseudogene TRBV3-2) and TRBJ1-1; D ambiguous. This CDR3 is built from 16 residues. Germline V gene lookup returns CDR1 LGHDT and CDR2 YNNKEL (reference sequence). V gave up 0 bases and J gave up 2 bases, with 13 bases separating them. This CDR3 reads CASSQDLKRLNTEAFF. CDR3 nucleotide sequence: TGTGCCAGCAGCCAAGATCTGAAGAGACTAAACACTGAAGCTTTCTTT.

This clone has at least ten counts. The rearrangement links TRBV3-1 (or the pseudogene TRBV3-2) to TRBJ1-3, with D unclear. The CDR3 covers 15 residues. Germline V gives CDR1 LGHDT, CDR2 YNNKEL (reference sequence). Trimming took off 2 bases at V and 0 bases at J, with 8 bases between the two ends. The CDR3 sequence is CASSQLPNSGNTIYF. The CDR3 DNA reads TGTGCCAGCAGCCAACTACCGAACTCTGGAAACACCATATATTTT.

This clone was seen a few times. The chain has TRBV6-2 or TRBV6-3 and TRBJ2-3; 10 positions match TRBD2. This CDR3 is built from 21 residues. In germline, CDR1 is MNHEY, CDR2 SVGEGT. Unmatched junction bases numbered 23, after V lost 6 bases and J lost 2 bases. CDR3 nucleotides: TGTGCCAGCAGCGGGACTAGCGCTAACTACCTACCCCTCAGGCTCACAGATACGCAGTATTTT. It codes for CASSGTSANYLPLRLTDTQYF.

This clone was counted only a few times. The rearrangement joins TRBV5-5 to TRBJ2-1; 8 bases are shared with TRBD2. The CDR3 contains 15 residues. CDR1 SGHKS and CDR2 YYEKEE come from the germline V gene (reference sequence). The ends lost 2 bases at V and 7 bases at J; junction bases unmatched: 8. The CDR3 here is CASSFGAAGGNEQFF. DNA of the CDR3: TGTGCCAGCAGCTTCGGGGCGGCGGGAGGTAATGAGCAGTTCTTC. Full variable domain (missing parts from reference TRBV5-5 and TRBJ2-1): DAGVTQSPTHLIKTRGQQVTLRCSPISGHKSVSWYQQVLGQGPQFIFQYYEKEERGRGNFPDRFSARQFPNYSSELNVNALLLGDSALYLCASSFGAAGGNEQFFGPGTRLTVL.